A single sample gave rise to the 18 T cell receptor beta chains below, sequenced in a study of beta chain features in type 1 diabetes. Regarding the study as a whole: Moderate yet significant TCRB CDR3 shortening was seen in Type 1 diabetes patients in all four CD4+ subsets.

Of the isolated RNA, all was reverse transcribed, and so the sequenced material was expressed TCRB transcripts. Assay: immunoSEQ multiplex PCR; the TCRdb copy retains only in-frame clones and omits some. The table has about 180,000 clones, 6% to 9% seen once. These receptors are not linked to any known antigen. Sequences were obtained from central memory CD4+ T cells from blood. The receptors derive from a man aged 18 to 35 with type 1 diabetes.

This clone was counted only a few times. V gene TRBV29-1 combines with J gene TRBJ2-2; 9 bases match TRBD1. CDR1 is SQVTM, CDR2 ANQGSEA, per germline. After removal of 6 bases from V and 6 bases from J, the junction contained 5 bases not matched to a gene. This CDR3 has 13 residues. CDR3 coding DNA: TGCAGCGTCTCTTGGACAGGGGCCGGGGAGCTGTTTTTT. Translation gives CSVSWTGAGELFF.

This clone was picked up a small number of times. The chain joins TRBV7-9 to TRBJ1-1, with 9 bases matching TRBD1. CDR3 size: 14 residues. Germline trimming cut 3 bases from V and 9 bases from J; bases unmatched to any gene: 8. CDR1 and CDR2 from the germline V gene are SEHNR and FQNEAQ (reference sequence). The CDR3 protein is CASSFTMGQGQAFF. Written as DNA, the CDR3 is TGTGCCAGCAGCTTTACGATGGGACAGGGACAAGCTTTCTTT.

CDR3 protein: CASSSNRAGELFF. In DNA form, the CDR3 reads TGTGCCAGTAGTTCTAATCGGGCCGGGGAGCTGTTTTTT. V and J are TRBV19 and TRBJ2-2, with D uncertain. The germline gives CDR1 LNHDA, CDR2 SQIVND (reference sequence). The CDR3 length is 13 residues. V gave up 5 bases and J gave up 6 bases, with 10 bases separating them.

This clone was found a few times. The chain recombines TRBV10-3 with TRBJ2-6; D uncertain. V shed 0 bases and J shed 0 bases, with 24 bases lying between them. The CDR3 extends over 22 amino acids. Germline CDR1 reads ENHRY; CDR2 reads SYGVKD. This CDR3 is CAISESRGGSNWLSSGANVLTF. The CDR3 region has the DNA TGTGCCATCAGTGAGTCAAGAGGCGGCAGTAACTGGTTATCCTCTGGGGCCAACGTCCTGACTTTC.

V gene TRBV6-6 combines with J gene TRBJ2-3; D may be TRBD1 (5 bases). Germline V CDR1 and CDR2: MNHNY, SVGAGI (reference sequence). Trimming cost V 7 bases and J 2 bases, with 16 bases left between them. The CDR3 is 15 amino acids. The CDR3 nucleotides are TGTGCCAGCACCCAAGTCCAGGGTTACACAGATACGCAGTATTTT. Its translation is CASTQVQGYTDTQYF.

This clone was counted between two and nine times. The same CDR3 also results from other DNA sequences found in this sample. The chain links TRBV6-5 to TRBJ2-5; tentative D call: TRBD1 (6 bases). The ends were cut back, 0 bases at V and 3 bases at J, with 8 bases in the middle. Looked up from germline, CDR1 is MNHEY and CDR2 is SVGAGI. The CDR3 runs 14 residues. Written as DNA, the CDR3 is TGTGCCAGCAGTTACTCGAACAGGGAAGAGACCCAGTACTTC. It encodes CASSYSNREETQYF.

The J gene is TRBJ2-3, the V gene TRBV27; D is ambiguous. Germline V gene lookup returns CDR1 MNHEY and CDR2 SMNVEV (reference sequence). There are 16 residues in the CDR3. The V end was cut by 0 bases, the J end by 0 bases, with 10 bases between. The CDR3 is CASSLSASVSTDTQYF. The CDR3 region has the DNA TGTGCCAGCAGTTTATCGGCCAGTGTAAGCACAGATACGCAGTATTTT.

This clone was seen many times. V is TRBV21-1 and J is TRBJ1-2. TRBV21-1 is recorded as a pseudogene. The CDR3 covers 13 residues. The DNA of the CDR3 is TGTGCCAGCAACGGGAGGGATCCCTATGGCTACACCTTC. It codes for CASNGRDPYGYTF.

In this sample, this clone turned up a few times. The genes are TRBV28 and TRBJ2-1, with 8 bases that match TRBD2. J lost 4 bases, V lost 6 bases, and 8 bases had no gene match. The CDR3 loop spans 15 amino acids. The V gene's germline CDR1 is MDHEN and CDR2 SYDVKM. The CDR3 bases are TGTGCCAGCAGCCCCGGGGGGGGAGGGTACAATGAGCAGTTCTTC. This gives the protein CASSPGGGGYNEQFF.

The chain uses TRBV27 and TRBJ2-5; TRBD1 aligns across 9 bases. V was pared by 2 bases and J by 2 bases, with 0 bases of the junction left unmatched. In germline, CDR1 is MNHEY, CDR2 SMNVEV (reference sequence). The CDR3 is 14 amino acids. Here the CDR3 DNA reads TGTGCCAGCAGTTTAGACAGGGGGCAAGAGACCCAGTACTTC. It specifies CASSLDRGQETQYF.

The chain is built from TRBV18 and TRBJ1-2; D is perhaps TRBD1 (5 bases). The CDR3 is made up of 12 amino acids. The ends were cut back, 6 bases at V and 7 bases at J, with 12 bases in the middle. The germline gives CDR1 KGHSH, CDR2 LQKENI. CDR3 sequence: CASSNLQGGYTF. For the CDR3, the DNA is TGTGCCAGCTCGAATCTTCAGGGTGGCTACACCTTC.

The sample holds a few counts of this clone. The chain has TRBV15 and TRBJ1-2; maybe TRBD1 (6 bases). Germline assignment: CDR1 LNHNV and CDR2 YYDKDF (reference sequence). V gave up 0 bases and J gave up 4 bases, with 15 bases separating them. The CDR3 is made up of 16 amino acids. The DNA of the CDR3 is TGTGCCACCAGCAGAGATTTGCCGGGGGGCTCCTATGGCTACACCTTC. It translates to CATSRDLPGGSYGYTF.

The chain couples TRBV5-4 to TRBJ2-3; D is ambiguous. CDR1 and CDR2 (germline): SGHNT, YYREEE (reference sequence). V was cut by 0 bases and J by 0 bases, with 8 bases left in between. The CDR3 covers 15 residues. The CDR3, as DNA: TGTGCCAGCAGCTTGGGATCCGGGAGCACAGATACGCAGTATTTT. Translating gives CASSLGSGSTDTQYF. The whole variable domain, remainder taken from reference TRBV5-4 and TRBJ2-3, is ETGVTQSPTHLIKTRGQQVTLRCSSQSGHNTVSWYQQALGQGPQFIFQYYREEENGRGNFPPRFSGLQFPNYSSELNVNALELDDSALYLCASSLGSGSTDTQYFGPGTRLTVL.

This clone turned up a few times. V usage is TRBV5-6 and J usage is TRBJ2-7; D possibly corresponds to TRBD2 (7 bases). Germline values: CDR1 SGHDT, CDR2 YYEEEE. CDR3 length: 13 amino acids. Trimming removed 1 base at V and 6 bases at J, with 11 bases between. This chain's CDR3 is CASSLRGAPEQYF. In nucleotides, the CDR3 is TGTGCCAGCAGCTTGCGGGGGGCACCCGAGCAGTACTTC.

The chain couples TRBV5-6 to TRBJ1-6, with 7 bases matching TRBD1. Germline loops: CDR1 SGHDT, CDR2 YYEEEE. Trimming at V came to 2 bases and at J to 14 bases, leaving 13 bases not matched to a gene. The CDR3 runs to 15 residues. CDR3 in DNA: TGTGCCAGCAGCTTCGACGTAGGGGGCGCGGAAACCCTCCACTTT. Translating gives CASSFDVGGAETLHF. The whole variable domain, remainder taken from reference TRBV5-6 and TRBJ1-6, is DAGVTQSPTHLIKTRGQQVTLRCSPKSGHDTVSWYQQALGQGPQFIFQYYEEEERQRGNFPDRFSGHQFPNYSSELNVNALLLGDSALYLCASSFDVGGAETLHFGNGTRLTVT.

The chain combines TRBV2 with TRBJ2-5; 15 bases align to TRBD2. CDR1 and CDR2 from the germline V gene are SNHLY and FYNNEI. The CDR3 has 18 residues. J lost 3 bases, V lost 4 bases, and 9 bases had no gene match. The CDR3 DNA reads TGTGCCAGCAGTGGCTGGACTAGCGGGAGGGCCTGGGAAGAGACCCAGTACTTC. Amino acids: CASSGWTSGRAWEETQYF.

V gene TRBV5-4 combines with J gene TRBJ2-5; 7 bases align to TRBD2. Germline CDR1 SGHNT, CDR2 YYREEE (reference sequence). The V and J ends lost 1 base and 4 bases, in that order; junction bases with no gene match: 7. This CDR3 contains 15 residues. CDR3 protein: CASSLLWEGGETQYF. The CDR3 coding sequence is TGTGCCAGCAGCTTGTTGTGGGAGGGAGGAGAGACCCAGTACTTC.

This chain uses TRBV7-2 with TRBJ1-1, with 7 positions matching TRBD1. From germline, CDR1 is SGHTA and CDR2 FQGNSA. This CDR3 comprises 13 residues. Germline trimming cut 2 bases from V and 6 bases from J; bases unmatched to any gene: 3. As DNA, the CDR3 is TGTGCCAGCAGCTTATACGGACAGGCTGAAGCTTTCTTT. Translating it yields CASSLYGQAEAFF.